The 3 T cell receptor beta chains below were found in one sample sequenced in a study of T cells in Graves' hyperthyroidism and ophthalmopathy. Amplification of TCR beta CDR3 regions used RNA as the template. First-round RT-PCR targeting the TCR CDR3 was performed with the HTBI primer set. TCRdb reprocessed the multiplex PCR reads with MiXCR, giving one entry per CDR3 protein. The data show hundreds of thousands of distinct CDR3 sequences, roughly 40% seen once. Source material: blood. These receptors came from a man in his late teens or twenties with Graves' hyperthyroidism.

CDR3 protein: CASSSLAGFHEQYF. The CDR3 DNA is TGTGCCAGCAGCTCACTAGCGGGATTTCACGAGCAGTACTTC. This chain uses TRBV11-2 with TRBJ2-7, with 10 bases aligning to TRBD2. The CDR3 consists of 14 residues. Germline CDR1 is SGHAT and CDR2 is FQNNGV. Losses at the gene ends were 4 bases for V and 5 bases for J; bases not matched to a gene: 5.

J is TRBJ1-2 and V is TRBV3-1; TRBD1 matches 7 bases. Unmatched junction bases numbered 6, after V lost 5 bases and J lost 3 bases. Germline lookup yields CDR1 LGHDT and CDR2 YNNKEL (reference sequence). The CDR3 consists of 14 residues. In nucleotides, the CDR3 is TGTGCCAGCAGCACCCGACAGGGCGACTATGGCTACACCTTC. Protein product: CASSTRQGDYGYTF.

This clonotype has at least ten counts. The chain uses TRBV25-1 and TRBJ1-6; D is unresolved. The CDR3 is made up of 14 amino acids. V was trimmed by 3 bases and J by 7 bases, leaving 10 bases between them. From germline, CDR1 is MGHDK and CDR2 SYGVNS. The CDR3 nucleotides read TGTGCCAGCAGTGATCCTACATACAATTCACCCCTCCACTTT. Translating gives CASSDPTYNSPLHF.